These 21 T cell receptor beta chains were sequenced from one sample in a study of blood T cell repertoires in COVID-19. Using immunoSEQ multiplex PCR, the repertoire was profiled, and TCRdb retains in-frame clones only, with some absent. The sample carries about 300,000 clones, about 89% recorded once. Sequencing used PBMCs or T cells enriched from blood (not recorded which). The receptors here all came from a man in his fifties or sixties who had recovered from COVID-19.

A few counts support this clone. CDR3 protein: CATLRQGESNQPQHF. CDR3 sequence (DNA): TGTGCCACGTTGAGACAGGGAGAAAGCAATCAGCCCCAGCATTTT. This chain uses TRBV19 with TRBJ1-5; 7 bases agree with TRBD1. Germline CDR1 is LNHDA and CDR2 is SQIVND (reference sequence). Trimming took 10 bases from V and 1 from J; bases not matched to a gene: 10. The CDR3 has 15 amino acids.

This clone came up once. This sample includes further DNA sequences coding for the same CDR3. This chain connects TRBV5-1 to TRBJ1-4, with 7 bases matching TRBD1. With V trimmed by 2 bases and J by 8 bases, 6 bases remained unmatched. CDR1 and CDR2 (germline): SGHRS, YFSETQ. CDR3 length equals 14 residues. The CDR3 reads CASSLQGSVEKLFF. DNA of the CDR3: TGCGCCAGCAGCTTACAGGGGTCTGTCGAAAAACTGTTTTTT.

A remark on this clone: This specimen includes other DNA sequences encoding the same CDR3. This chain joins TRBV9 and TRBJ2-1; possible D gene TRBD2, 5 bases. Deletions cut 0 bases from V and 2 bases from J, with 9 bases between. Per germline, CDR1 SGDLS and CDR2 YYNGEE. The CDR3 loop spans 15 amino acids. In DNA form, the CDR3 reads TGTGCCAGCAGCGTAGGAGGGTCTACCTACAATGAGCAGTTCTTC. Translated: CASSVGGSTYNEQFF.

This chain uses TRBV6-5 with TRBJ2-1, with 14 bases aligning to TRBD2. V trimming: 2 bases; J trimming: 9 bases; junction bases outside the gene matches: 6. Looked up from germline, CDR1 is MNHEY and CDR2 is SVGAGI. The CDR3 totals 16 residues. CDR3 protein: CASSYGGTSGSLEQFF. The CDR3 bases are TGTGCCAGCAGTTACGGCGGGACTAGCGGGAGCCTTGAGCAGTTCTTC.

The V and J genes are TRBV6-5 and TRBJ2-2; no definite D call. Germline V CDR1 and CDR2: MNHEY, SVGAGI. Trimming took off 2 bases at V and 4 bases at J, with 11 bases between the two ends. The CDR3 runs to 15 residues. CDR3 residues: CASSYLAPGTGELFF. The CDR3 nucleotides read TGTGCCAGCAGTTACCTGGCCCCGGGCACCGGGGAGCTGTTTTTT.

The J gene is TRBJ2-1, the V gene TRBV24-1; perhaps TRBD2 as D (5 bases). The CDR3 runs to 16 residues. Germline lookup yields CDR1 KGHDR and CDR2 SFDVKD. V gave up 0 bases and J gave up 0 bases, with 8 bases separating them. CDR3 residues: CATSDLPSNSYNEQFF. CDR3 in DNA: TGTGCCACCAGTGATTTGCCTAGCAACTCCTACAATGAGCAGTTCTTC.

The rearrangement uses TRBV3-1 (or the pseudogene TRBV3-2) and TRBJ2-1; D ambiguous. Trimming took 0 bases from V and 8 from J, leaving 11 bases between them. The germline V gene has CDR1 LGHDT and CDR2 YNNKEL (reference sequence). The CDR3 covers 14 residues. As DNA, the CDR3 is TGTGCCAGCAGCCAAGAGAACTCGATATATGAGCAGTTCTTC. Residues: CASSQENSIYEQFF.

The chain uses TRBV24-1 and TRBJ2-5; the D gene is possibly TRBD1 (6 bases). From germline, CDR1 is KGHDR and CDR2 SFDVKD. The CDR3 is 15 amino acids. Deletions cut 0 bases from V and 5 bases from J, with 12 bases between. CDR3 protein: CATSDLQGGMETQYF. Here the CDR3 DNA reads TGTGCCACCAGTGATTTGCAAGGGGGTATGGAGACCCAGTACTTC.

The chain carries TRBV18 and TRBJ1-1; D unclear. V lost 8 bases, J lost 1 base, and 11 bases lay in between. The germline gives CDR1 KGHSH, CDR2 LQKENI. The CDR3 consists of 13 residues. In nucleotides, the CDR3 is TGTGCCAGCCGAGACTACAGGAACACTGAAGCTTTCTTT. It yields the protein CASRDYRNTEAFF.

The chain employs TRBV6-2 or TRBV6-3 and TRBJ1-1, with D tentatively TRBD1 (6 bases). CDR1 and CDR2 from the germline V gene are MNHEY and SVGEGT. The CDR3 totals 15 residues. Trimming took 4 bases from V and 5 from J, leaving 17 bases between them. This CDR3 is CASSSSQGLGTEAFF. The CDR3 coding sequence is TGTGCCAGCAGTTCCTCTCAGGGGTTAGGAACTGAAGCTTTCTTT.

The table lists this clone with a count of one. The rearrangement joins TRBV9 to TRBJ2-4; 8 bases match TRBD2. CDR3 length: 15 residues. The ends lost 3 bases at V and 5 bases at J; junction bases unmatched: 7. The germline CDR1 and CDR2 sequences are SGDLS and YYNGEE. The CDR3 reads CASSGLGLGQNIQYF. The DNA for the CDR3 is TGTGCCAGCAGCGGATTGGGACTAGGGCAAAACATTCAGTACTTC.

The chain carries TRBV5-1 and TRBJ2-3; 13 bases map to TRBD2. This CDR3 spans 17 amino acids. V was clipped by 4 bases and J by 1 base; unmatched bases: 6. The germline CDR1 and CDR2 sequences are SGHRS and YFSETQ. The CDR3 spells CASSPGTSGIRTDTQYF. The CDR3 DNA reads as TGCGCCAGCAGCCCTGGGACTAGCGGGATTCGCACAGATACGCAGTATTTT.

This CDR3 reads CASSLGRSYSPLHF. DNA of the CDR3: TGTGCCAGCAGTTTGGGCAGGTCCTATTCACCCCTCCACTTT. The chain couples TRBV27 to TRBJ1-6; D is unresolved. Germline values: CDR1 MNHEY, CDR2 SMNVEV (reference sequence). Between the trimmed V and J ends, which lost 3 bases and 8 bases, there was a span of 11 bases. The CDR3 runs to 14 residues.

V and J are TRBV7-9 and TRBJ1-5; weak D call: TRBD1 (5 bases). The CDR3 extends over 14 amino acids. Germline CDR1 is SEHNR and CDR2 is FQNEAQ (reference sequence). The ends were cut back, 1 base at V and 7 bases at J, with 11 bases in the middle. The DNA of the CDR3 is TGTGCCAGCAGCTTAGGTCAGGGTGGGCAGCCCCAGCATTTT. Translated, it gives CASSLGQGGQPQHF. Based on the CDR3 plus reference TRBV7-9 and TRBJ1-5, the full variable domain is DTGVSQNPRHKITKRGQNVTFRCDPISEHNRLYWYRQTLGQGPEFLTYFQNEAQLEKSRLLSDRFSAERPKGSFSTLEIQRTEQGDSAMYLCASSLGQGGQPQHFGDGTRLSIL.

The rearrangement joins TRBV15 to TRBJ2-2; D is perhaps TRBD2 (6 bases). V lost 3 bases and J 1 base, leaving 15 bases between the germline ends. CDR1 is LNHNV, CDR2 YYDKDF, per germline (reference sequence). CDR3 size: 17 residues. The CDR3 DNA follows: TGTGCCACCAGCAGCTACCCCGGGACTCAGAACACCGGGGAGCTGTTTTTT. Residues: CATSSYPGTQNTGELFF.

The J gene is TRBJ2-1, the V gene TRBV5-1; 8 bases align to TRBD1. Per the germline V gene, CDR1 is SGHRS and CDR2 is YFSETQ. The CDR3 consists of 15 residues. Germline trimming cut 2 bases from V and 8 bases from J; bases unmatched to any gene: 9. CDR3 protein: CASSFRTGKGDEQFF. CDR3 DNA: TGCGCCAGCAGCTTCCGGACAGGGAAAGGGGATGAGCAGTTCTTC. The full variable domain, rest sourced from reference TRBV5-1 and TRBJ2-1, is KAGVTQTPRYLIKTRGQQVTLSCSPISGHRSVSWYQQTPGQGLQFLFEYFSETQRNKGNFPGRFSGRQFSNSRSEMNVSTLELGDSALYLCASSFRTGKGDEQFFGPGTRLTVL.

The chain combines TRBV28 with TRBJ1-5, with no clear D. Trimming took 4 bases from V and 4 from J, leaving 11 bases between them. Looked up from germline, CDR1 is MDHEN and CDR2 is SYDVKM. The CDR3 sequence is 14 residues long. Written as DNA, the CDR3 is TGTGCCAGCAGTTACCCAGGTGGGAATCAGCCCCAGCATTTT. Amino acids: CASSYPGGNQPQHF.

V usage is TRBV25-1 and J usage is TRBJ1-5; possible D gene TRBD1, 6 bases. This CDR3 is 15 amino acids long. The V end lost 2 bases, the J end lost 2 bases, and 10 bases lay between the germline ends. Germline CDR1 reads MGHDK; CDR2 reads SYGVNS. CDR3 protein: CASSEGGGGNQPQHF. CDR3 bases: TGTGCCAGCAGTGAAGGAGGGGGGGGCAATCAGCCCCAGCATTTT.

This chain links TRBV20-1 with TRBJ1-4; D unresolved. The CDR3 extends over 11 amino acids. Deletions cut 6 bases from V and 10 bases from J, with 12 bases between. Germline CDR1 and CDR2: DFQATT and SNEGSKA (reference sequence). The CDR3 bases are TGCAGTGCCCCCGAGGAGGGAAAACTGTTTTTT. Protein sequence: CSAPEEGKLFF.

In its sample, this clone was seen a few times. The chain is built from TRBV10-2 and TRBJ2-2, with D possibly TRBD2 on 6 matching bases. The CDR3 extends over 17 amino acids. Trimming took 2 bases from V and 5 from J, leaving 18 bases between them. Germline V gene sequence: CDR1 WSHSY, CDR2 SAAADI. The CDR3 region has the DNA TGCGCCAGCAGTGAGGTAGCTCCGGGAGTTCGAACCGGGGAGCTGTTTTTT. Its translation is CASSEVAPGVRTGELFF.

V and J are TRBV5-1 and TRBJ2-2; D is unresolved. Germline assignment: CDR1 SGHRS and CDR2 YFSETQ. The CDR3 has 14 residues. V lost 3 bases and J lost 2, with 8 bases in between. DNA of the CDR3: TGCGCCAGCAGCTCAACTCTTAACACCGGGGAGCTGTTTTTT. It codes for CASSSTLNTGELFF.